This T cell receptor beta chain was recorded in a study of shared clonotypes between healthy human individuals. Whole-study results and caveats: In four donors, around 5% of naive CD4 clonotypes appeared in common. Naive subsets generally had larger estimated richness than memory subsets. Donor scarcity curtailed the genetic and exposure-history diversity represented herein.

Samples underwent the assay at deep level. Assay used: immunoSEQ multiplex PCR; TCRdb lists only in-frame clones, some missing. Of about 2.1 million clones listed, 93% are singletons. Only CD45RO-negative cells positively selected for CCR7 counted as naive CD8 cells, so terminally differentiated effector memory CD45RA+ cells were excluded. Between the trimmed V and J ends, which lost 6 bases and 0 bases, there was a span of 21 bases. The germline gives CDR1 MNHEY, CDR2 SMNVEV (reference sequence). The CDR3 is 18 residues long. Remarks on this clone: Its specificity is not known.

This clonotype was obtained from a man aged 18 to 29 in good health. Some clones in this sample may be carry-over from other donors' samples. The chain employs TRBV27 and TRBJ2-1; D gene uncertain. Sequenced input: naive CD8+ T cells from PBMCs. The CDR3 sequence: CASREPLDVERSYNEQFF. CDR3 nucleotide sequence: TGTGCCAGCAGAGAACCCCTGGACGTTGAGCGCTCCTACAATGAGCAGTTCTTC.